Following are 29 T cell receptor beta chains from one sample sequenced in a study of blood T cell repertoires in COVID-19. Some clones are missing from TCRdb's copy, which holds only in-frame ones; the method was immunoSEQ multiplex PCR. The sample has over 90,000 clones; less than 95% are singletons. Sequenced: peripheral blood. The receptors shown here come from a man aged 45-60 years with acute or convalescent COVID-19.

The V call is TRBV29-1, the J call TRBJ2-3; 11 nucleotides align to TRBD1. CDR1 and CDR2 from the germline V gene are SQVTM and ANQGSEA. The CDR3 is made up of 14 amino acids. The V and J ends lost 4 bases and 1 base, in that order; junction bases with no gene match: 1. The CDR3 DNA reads TGCAGCGTTGCGGGACAGGGGGGCACAGATACGCAGTATTTT. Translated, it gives CSVAGQGGTDTQYF.

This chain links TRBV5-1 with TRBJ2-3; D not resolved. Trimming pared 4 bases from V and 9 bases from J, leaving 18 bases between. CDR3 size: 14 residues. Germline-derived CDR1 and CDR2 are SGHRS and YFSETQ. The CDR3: CASSPISNPQTQYF. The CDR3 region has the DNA TGCGCCAGCAGCCCTATCTCTAACCCTCAAACGCAGTATTTT.

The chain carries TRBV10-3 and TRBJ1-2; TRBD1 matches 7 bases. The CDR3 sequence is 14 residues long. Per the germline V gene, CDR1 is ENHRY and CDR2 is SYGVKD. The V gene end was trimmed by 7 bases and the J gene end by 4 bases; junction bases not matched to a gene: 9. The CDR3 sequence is CAINGGGYSYGYTF. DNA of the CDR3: TGTGCCATCAACGGAGGGGGCTACTCCTATGGCTACACCTTC.

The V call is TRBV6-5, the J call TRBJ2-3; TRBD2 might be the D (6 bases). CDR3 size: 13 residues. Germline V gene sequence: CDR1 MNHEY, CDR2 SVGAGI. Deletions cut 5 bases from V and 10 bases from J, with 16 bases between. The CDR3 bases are TGTGCCAGCAGTCCCCCGGGACTTGGCGCGCAGTATTTT. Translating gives CASSPPGLGAQYF.

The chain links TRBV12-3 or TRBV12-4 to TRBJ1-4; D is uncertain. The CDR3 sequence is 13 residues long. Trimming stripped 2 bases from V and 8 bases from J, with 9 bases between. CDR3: CASSLFGGEKLFF. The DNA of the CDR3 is TGTGCCAGCAGTTTATTTGGAGGCGAAAAACTGTTTTTT.

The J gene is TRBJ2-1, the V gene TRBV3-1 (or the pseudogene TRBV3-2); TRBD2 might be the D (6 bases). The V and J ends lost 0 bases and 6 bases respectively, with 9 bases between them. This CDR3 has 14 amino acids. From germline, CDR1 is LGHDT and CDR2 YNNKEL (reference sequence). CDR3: CASSQDGSGNEQFF. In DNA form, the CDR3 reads TGTGCCAGCAGCCAAGACGGTAGCGGCAATGAGCAGTTCTTC.

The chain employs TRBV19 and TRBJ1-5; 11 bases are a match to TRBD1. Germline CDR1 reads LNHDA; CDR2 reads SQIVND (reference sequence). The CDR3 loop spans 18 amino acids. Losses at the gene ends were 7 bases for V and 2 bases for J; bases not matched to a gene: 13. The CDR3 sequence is CASTPDRGLRVGNQPQHF. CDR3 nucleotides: TGTGCCAGTACCCCGGACAGGGGGCTGCGTGTGGGCAATCAGCCCCAGCATTTT.

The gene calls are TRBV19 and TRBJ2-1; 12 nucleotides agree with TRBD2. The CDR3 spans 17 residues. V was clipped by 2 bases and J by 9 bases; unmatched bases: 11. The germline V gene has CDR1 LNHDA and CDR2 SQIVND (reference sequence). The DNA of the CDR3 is TGTGCCAGTAGTATACGGAGGGCTAGCGGGAGGGCCGTTGAGCAGTTCTTC. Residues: CASSIRRASGRAVEQFF. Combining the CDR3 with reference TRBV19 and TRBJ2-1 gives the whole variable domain DGGITQSPKYLFRKEGQNVTLSCEQNLNHDAMYWYRQDPGQGLRLIYYSQIVNDFQKGDIAEGYSVSREKKESFPLTVTSAQKNPTAFYLCASSIRRASGRAVEQFFGPGTRLTVL.

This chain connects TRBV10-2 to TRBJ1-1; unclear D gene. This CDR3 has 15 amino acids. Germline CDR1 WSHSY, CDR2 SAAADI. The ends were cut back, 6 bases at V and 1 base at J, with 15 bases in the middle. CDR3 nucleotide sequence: TGCGCCAGCAGAGAGACCCCCCGGGGGAACACTGAAGCTTTCTTT. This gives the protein CASRETPRGNTEAFF.

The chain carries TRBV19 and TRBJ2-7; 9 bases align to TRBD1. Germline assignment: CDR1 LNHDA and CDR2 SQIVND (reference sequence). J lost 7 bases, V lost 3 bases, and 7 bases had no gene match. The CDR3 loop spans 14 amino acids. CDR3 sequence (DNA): TGTGCCAGTAGTATCCTACAGGGGGCTAGAGAGCAGTACTTC. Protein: CASSILQGAREQYF.

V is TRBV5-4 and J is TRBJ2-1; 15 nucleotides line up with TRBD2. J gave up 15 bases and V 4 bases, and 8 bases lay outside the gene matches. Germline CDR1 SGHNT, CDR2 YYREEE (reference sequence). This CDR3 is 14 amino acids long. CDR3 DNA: TGTGCCAGCAGCATCGGACTAGCGGGAGGGCCCCCGTTCTTC. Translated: CASSIGLAGGPPFF.

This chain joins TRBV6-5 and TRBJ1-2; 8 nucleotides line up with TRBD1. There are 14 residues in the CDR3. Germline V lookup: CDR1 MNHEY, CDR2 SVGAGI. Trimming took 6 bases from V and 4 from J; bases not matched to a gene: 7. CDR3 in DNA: TGTGCCAGCAGAAGGCAGGGGGCTTTCTATGGCTACACCTTC. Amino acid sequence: CASRRQGAFYGYTF.

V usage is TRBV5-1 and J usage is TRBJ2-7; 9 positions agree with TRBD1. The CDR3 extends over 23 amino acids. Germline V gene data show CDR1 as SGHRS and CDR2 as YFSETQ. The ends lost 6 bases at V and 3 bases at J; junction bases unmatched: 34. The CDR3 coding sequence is TGCGCCAGCACCGTACGAACGCGGACAGGGGAAGGCTATTGGCTGACCGTCCTCTACGAGCAGTACTTC. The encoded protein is CASTVRTRTGEGYWLTVLYEQYF.

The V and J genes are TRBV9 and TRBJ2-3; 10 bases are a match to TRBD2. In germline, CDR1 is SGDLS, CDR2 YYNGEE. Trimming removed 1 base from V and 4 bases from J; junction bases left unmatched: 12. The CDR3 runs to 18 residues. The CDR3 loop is CASSVLAGAGVGADTQYF. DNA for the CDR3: TGTGCCAGCAGCGTACTAGCGGGAGCAGGGGTCGGGGCAGATACGCAGTATTTT.

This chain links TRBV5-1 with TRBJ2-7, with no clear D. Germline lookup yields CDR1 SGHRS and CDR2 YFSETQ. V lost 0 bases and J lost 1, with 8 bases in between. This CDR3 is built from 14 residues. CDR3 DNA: TGCGCCAGCAGCTTGGATAGCATGTCCTACGAGCAGTACTTC. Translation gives CASSLDSMSYEQYF.

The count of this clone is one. The CDR3 spells CASGRESEAFF. CDR3 in DNA: TGTGCCAGCGGAAGGGAGTCTGAAGCTTTCTTT. The rearrangement uses TRBV6-5 and TRBJ1-1, with no clear D. Germline V gene lookup returns CDR1 MNHEY and CDR2 SVGAGI. The CDR3 spans 11 residues. Trimming cost V 8 bases and J 6 bases, with 10 bases left between them.

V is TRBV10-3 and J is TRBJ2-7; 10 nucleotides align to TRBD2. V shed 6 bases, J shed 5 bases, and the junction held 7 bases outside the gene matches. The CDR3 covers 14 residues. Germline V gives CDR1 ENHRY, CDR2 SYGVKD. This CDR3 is CAIRPSGRGNEQYF. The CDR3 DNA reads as TGTGCCATCAGACCTAGCGGGAGAGGCAACGAGCAGTACTTC.

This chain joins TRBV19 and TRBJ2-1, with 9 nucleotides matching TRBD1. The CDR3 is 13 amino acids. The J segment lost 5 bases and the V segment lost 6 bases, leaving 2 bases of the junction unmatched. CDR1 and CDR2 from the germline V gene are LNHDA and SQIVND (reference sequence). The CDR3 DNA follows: TGTGCCAGTAGCTGGACAGGGGACAATGAGCAGTTCTTC. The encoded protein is CASSWTGDNEQFF.

CDR3 protein: CASRPGTGVFGNTIYF. The CDR3 coding sequence is TGTGCCAGCCGTCCCGGGACAGGGGTGTTCGGAAACACCATATATTTT. This rearrangement joins TRBV27 to TRBJ1-3, with 10 bases aligning to TRBD1. The ends lost 8 bases at V and 4 bases at J; junction bases unmatched: 11. The CDR3 consists of 16 residues. Germline lookup yields CDR1 MNHEY and CDR2 SMNVEV (reference sequence).

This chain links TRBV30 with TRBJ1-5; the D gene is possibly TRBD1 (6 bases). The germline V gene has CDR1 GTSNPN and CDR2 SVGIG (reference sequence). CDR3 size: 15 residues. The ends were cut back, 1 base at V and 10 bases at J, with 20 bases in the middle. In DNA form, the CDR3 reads TGTGCCTGGAGTGGAGGTCCGGGGACCAGGGGTCCCCAGCATTTT. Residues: CAWSGGPGTRGPQHF.

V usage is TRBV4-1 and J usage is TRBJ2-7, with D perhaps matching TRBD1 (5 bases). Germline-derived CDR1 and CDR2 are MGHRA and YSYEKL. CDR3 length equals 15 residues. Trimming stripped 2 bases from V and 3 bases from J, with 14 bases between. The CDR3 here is CASSQQGPGNYEQYF. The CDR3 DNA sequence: TGCGCCAGCAGCCAACAGGGCCCCGGAAACTACGAGCAGTACTTC.

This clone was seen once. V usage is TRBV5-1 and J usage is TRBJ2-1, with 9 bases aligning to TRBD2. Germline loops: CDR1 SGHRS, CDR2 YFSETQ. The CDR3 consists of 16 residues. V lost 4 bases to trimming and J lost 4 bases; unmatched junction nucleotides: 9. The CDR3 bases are TGCGCCAGCAGCCCCCTTAGCGGGAGTCTGTACAATGAGCAGTTCTTC. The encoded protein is CASSPLSGSLYNEQFF.

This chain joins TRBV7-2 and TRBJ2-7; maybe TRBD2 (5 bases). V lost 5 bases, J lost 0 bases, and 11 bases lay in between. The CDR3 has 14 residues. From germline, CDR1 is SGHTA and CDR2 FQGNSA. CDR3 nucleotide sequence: TGTGCCAGCAGCCCCCGGGGTCACTCCTACGAGCAGTACTTC. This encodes CASSPRGHSYEQYF. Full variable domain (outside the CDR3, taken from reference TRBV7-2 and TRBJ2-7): GAGVSQSPSNKVTEKGKDVELRCDPISGHTALYWYRQSLGQGLEFLIYFQGNSAPDKSGLPSDRFSAERTGGSVSTLTIQRTQQEDSAVYLCASSPRGHSYEQYFGPGTRLTVT.

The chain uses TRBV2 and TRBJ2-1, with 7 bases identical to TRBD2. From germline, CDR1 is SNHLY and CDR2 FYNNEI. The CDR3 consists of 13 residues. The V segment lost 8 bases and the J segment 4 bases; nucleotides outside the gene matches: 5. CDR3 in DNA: TGTGCCAGCGGGAGGGTCCTATACAATGAGCAGTTCTTC. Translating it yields CASGRVLYNEQFF.

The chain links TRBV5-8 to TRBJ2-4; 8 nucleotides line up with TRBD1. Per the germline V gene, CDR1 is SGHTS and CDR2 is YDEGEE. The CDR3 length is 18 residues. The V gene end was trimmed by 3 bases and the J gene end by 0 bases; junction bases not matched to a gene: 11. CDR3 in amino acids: CASSSGQGEGQAKNIQYF. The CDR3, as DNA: TGTGCCAGCAGCTCCGGACAGGGTGAAGGGCAAGCCAAAAACATTCAGTACTTC.

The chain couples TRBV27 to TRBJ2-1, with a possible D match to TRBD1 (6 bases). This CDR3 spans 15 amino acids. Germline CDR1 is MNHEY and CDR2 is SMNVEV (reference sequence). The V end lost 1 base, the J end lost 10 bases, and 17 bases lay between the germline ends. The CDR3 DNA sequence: TGTGCCAGCAGTTTATGGAAATACAGGGATGAAGAGCAGTTCTTC. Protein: CASSLWKYRDEEQFF.

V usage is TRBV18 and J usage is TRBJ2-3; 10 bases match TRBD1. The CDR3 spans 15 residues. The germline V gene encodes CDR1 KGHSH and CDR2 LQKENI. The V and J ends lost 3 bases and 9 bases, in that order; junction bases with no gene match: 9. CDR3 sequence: CASSPPGQGRRTQYF. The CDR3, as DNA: TGTGCCAGCTCACCCCCGGGACAGGGGAGACGAACGCAGTATTTT.

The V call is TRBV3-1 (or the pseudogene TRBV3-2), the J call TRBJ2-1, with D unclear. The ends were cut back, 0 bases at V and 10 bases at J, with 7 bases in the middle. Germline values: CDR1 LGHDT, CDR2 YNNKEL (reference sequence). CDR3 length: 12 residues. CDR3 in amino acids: CASSQELGEQFF. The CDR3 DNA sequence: TGTGCCAGCAGCCAAGAGCTAGGAGAGCAGTTCTTC.

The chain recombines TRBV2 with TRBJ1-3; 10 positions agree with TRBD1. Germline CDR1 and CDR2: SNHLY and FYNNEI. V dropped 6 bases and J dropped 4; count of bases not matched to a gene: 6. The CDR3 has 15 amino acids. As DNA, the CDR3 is TGTGCCAGCAGGGCCGGGACAGGGGTCGGAAACACCATATATTTT. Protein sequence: CASRAGTGVGNTIYF.